Following are 14 T cell receptor beta chains from one sample sequenced in a study of cytomegalovirus exposure and HLA in healthy donors. Assay used: immunoSEQ multiplex PCR; TCRdb lists only in-frame clones, some missing. The table has tens of thousands of clones, about nine tenths seen once. The sample was PBMCs. These receptors all come from a man younger than 35 in good health and CMV-seronegative.

The chain has TRBV19 and TRBJ2-7; 7 bases agree with TRBD2. The CDR3 consists of 14 residues. The J segment lost 5 bases and the V segment lost 3 bases, leaving 7 bases of the junction unmatched. The germline V gene has CDR1 LNHDA and CDR2 SQIVND (reference sequence). The chain's CDR3 is CASSMTGGGDEQYF. The CDR3 region has the DNA TGTGCCAGTAGTATGACGGGGGGAGGAGACGAGCAGTACTTC.

The chain is built from TRBV6-5 and TRBJ2-7, with D possibly matching TRBD2 (6 bases). The V and J ends lost 6 bases and 5 bases respectively, with 8 bases between them. Germline values: CDR1 MNHEY, CDR2 SVGAGI. There are 11 residues in the CDR3. DNA of the CDR3: TGTGCCAGCAGGGGACTTAACGAGCAGTACTTC. It encodes CASRGLNEQYF.

The chain recombines TRBV27 with TRBJ2-7; 9 bases agree with TRBD2. Unmatched junction bases numbered 3, after V lost 4 bases and J lost 2 bases. CDR1 and CDR2 (germline): MNHEY, SMNVEV (reference sequence). The CDR3 consists of 14 residues. Here the CDR3 reads CASSSSGKPYEQYF. CDR3 bases: TGTGCCAGCAGTTCTAGCGGGAAGCCCTACGAGCAGTACTTC.

This chain joins TRBV9 and TRBJ2-7, with TRBD2 matching over 9 bases. The CDR3 totals 18 residues. Trimming cost V 2 bases and J 5 bases; bases outside gene matches: 17. Germline CDR1 is SGDLS and CDR2 is YYNGEE. The CDR3 protein is CASSVGGWSAGGNNEQYF. The CDR3, as DNA: TGTGCCAGCAGCGTTGGAGGGTGGAGTGCGGGAGGGAACAACGAGCAGTACTTC.

V is TRBV5-1 and J is TRBJ1-4; the match to TRBD1 covers 8 bases. CDR3 length: 15 amino acids. Germline V gene lookup returns CDR1 SGHRS and CDR2 YFSETQ. J gave up 4 bases and V 3 bases, and 5 bases lay outside the gene matches. The CDR3 DNA sequence: TGCGCCAGCAGCTCGGGACAGGCCGATAATGAAAAACTGTTTTTT. It specifies CASSSGQADNEKLFF.

The V gene is TRBV9, the J gene TRBJ1-2, with 7 bases that match TRBD1. V shed 3 bases, J shed 4 bases, and the junction held 12 bases outside the gene matches. The germline V gene encodes CDR1 SGDLS and CDR2 YYNGEE. This CDR3 spans 16 amino acids. The CDR3 DNA reads TGTGCCAGCAGCGCCGGACAGGTGGGTTGGGGCTATGGCTACACCTTC. This encodes CASSAGQVGWGYGYTF.

The chain has TRBV28 and TRBJ2-5; weak D call: TRBD1 (5 bases). The germline V gene has CDR1 MDHEN and CDR2 SYDVKM. The CDR3 has 15 amino acids. Trimming took off 4 bases at V and 3 bases at J, with 15 bases between the two ends. This chain's CDR3 is CASSYRQIDEETQYF. CDR3 sequence (DNA): TGTGCCAGCAGTTACCGACAGATTGATGAAGAGACCCAGTACTTC.

The chain recombines TRBV27 with TRBJ2-1, with a tentative D call TRBD1 (7 bases). The germline V gene encodes CDR1 MNHEY and CDR2 SMNVEV (reference sequence). This CDR3 contains 15 residues. V was shortened by 3 bases and J by 7 bases, with 16 bases between the two germline ends. The CDR3 DNA is TGTGCCAGCAGTTTTCTTGCAGGGGGGTATAATGAGCAGTTCTTC. Encoded protein: CASSFLAGGYNEQFF.

The rearrangement links TRBV18 to TRBJ2-5, with a weak D call TRBD2 (6 bases). Germline V gene data show CDR1 as KGHSH and CDR2 as LQKENI. This CDR3 is 15 amino acids long. The V end lost 3 bases, the J end lost 2 bases, and 13 bases lay between the germline ends. CDR3 sequence (DNA): TGTGCCAGCTCACCCTCTGTTGGAGGGCAAGAGACCCAGTACTTC. Translating gives CASSPSVGGQETQYF.

J is TRBJ2-7 and V is TRBV5-4; 8 bases line up with TRBD2. Trimming cost V 4 bases and J 2 bases; bases outside gene matches: 5. Germline V lookup: CDR1 SGHNT, CDR2 YYREEE (reference sequence). The CDR3 is made up of 14 amino acids. The CDR3 loop reads CASSRSGSPYEQYF. The CDR3 nucleotides read TGTGCCAGCAGCAGAAGCGGGAGCCCCTACGAGCAGTACTTC.

Comment on this clone: At one of its ends the junction is not consistent with the germline gene, which may arise from a read error. J is TRBJ2-7 and V is TRBV27, with 7 bases matching TRBD2. Germline V lookup: CDR1 MNHEY, CDR2 SMNVEV (reference sequence). The CDR3 loop spans 13 amino acids. The CDR3 is CASGLGTTYEQYF. The CDR3 DNA follows: TGTGCCAGCGGTTTAGGGACTACCTACGAGCAGTACTTC.

The chain links TRBV5-4 to TRBJ2-3, with 7 bases lining up with TRBD1. The CDR3 loop spans 14 amino acids. Germline lookup yields CDR1 SGHNT and CDR2 YYREEE (reference sequence). After removal of 2 bases from V and 4 bases from J, the junction contained 4 bases not matched to a gene. The CDR3 region is CASSFKGAADTQYF. CDR3 coding DNA: TGTGCCAGCAGCTTTAAGGGGGCGGCAGATACGCAGTATTTT. The full variable domain, completed using reference TRBV5-4 and TRBJ2-3, is ETGVTQSPTHLIKTRGQQVTLRCSSQSGHNTVSWYQQALGQGPQFIFQYYREEENGRGNFPPRFSGLQFPNYSSELNVNALELDDSALYLCASSFKGAADTQYFGPGTRLTVL.

The chain has TRBV21-1 and TRBJ2-7; the table calls TRBD1, which could not be checked here. TRBV21-1 represents a pseudogene. The CDR3 runs 14 residues. The CDR3 coding sequence is TGTGCCAGCAGCCCCCAGACAGGGGAAAACGAGCAGTACTTC. Protein: CASSPQTGENEQYF.

V and J are TRBV6-1 and TRBJ1-2; D gene unclear. The V and J ends lost 4 bases and 4 bases respectively, with 7 bases between them. Germline CDR1 reads MNHNS; CDR2 reads SASEGT. The CDR3 totals 12 residues. CDR3 nucleotides: TGTGCCAGCAGTGTATACAGCTATGGCTACACCTTC. Protein: CASSVYSYGYTF.